The 29 T cell receptor beta chains listed next were all sequenced from one sample in a study of Ad26.COV2.S vaccination and SARS-CoV-2 variants. Profiled with immunoSEQ multiplex PCR; TCRdb holds only in-frame clones, not every one. The sample carries approximately 480,000 clones, roughly 85% recorded once. Treatment given: some 20 received Ad26.COV2.S at low or high dose, single or two shots; 5 received placebo; per-sample allocation not given. Sample collection was performed on day 63 after the first vaccine or placebo injection. The specimen was peripheral blood, collected in a trial of Ad26.COV2.S vaccine versus placebo. These receptors were obtained from a person between 18 and 65 years old who received the Ad26.COV2.S COVID-19 vaccine or a placebo.

The chain recombines TRBV11-3 with TRBJ2-1; tentative D call: TRBD2 (5 bases). Trimming took off 3 bases at V and 0 bases at J, with 9 bases between the two ends. The CDR3 is 15 residues long. Germline loops: CDR1 SGHNT, CDR2 YENEEA. The CDR3 nucleotides are TGTGCCAGCAGCTTGGTGGGGAGCTCCTACAATGAGCAGTTCTTC. Translation: CASSLVGSSYNEQFF.

Comment on this clone: Other nucleotide sequences from this sample produce the same CDR3. The chain combines TRBV3-1 (or the pseudogene TRBV3-2) with TRBJ2-7; 7 nucleotides line up with TRBD2. The length of the CDR3 is 13 residues. Trimming at V came to 4 bases and at J to 1 base, leaving 1 base not matched to a gene. Germline values: CDR1 LGHDT, CDR2 YNNKEL (reference sequence). The CDR3 nucleotides are TGTGCCAGCAGCCGGGGGGGATCCTACGAGCAGTACTTC. This sequence encodes CASSRGGSYEQYF.

There are a few counts of this clone. The rearrangement uses TRBV5-1 and TRBJ2-1; D remains unclear. Trimming left V 4 bases short and J 6 bases short, with 5 bases between. This CDR3 has 11 amino acids. The germline gives CDR1 SGHRS, CDR2 YFSETQ. CDR3 amino acids: CASSIANEQFF. The CDR3, as DNA: TGCGCCAGCAGCATAGCCAATGAGCAGTTCTTC.

Notes on this clone: A much larger clone lies a single base off, so this may be a read error. The rearrangement uses TRBV7-8 and TRBJ1-5; TRBD1 is a possible D gene (5 bases). The V and J ends lost 1 base and 5 bases respectively, with 9 bases between them. Germline V gene data show CDR1 as SGHVS and CDR2 as FQNEAQ. The CDR3 is 14 residues long. DNA of the CDR3: TGTGCCAGCAGCTTAGGGGGGGGAGATCAGCCCCAGCATTTT. Residues: CASSLGGGDQPQHF. The full variable domain, with the rest looked up from reference TRBV7-8 and TRBJ1-5, is GAGVSQSPRYKVAKRGQDVALRCDPISGHVSLFWYQQALGQGPEFLTYFQNEAQLDKSGLPSDRFFAERPEGSVSTLKIQRTQQEDSAVYLCASSLGGGDQPQHFGDGTRLSIL.

V usage is TRBV15 and J usage is TRBJ2-5, with TRBD1 matching over 11 bases. Germline CDR1 is LNHNV and CDR2 is YYDKDF (reference sequence). The length of the CDR3 is 15 residues. J was trimmed by 4 bases and V by 1 base; bases with no gene match: 2. CDR3 in amino acids: CATSRGGQGGETQYF. The CDR3 region has the DNA TGTGCCACCAGCAGAGGGGGACAGGGGGGAGAGACCCAGTACTTC.

V gene TRBV18 combines with J gene TRBJ1-1; D is uncertain. The CDR3 runs 15 residues. Trimming pared 2 bases from V and 2 bases from J, leaving 12 bases between. Germline assignment: CDR1 KGHSH and CDR2 LQKENI. The CDR3 DNA sequence: TGTGCCAGCTCACCATCGGCGGAGATCAACACTGAAGCTTTCTTT. It yields the protein CASSPSAEINTEAFF.

The V and J genes are TRBV2 and TRBJ2-7; 7 bases fit TRBD2. Germline-derived CDR1 and CDR2 are SNHLY and FYNNEI. The length of the CDR3 is 14 residues. The V and J ends lost 6 bases and 2 bases, in that order; junction bases with no gene match: 7. The CDR3 bases are TGTGCCAGCAGAGGGAGCGGGGCTACCTACGAGCAGTACTTC. Protein sequence: CASRGSGATYEQYF. Full variable domain (missing parts from reference TRBV2 and TRBJ2-7): EPEVTQTPSHQVTQMGQEVILRCVPISNHLYFYWYRQILGQKVEFLVSFYNNEISEKSEIFDDQFSVERPDGSNFTLKIRSTKLEDSAMYFCASRGSGATYEQYFGPGTRLTVT.

The chain couples TRBV15 to TRBJ2-7; TRBD1 aligns across 9 bases. Trimming removed 0 bases from V and 3 bases from J; junction bases left unmatched: 3. The V gene's germline CDR1 is LNHNV and CDR2 YYDKDF (reference sequence). The CDR3 extends over 15 amino acids. The CDR3 nucleotides read TGTGCCACCAGCAGAGACCGGGACAGGGTCTACGAGCAGTACTTC. Translated, it gives CATSRDRDRVYEQYF.

The CDR3 DNA reads TGTGCCAGCAGCCCGGGACAGACGATCTATGGCTACACCTTC. This gives the protein CASSPGQTIYGYTF. The chain uses TRBV9 and TRBJ1-2; the match to TRBD1 covers 7 bases. CDR1 SGDLS and CDR2 YYNGEE come from the germline V gene. Trimming removed 4 bases from V and 4 bases from J; junction bases left unmatched: 7. This CDR3 has 14 residues. Full variable domain (rest looked up from reference TRBV9 and TRBJ1-2): DSGVTQTPKHLITATGQRVTLRCSPRSGDLSVYWYQQSLDQGLQFLIQYYNGEERAKGNILERFSAQQFPDLHSELNLSSLELGDSALYFCASSPGQTIYGYTFGSGTRLTVV.

The chain joins TRBV7-8 to TRBJ1-1, with D tentatively TRBD1 (5 bases). V lost 3 bases to trimming and J lost 3 bases, with 17 bases between them. CDR1 SGHVS and CDR2 FQNEAQ come from the germline V gene. The CDR3 length is 16 residues. CDR3 DNA sequence: TGTGCCAGCAGCTTCGTCCGGGGGACGCCCTACACTGAAGCTTTCTTT. Its translation: CASSFVRGTPYTEAFF.

The V and J genes are TRBV4-2 and TRBJ2-1; TRBD1 might be the D (6 bases). This CDR3 spans 15 amino acids. V gave up 1 base and J gave up 4 bases, with 11 bases separating them. Per germline, CDR1 LGHNA and CDR2 YNFKEQ. The CDR3 loop reads CASSQGQVSYNEQFF. The DNA of the CDR3 is TGTGCCAGCAGCCAAGGACAGGTCTCTTACAATGAGCAGTTCTTC.

The rearrangement uses TRBV27 and TRBJ2-1, with 10 bases aligning to TRBD2. The CDR3 consists of 16 residues. From germline, CDR1 is MNHEY and CDR2 SMNVEV (reference sequence). The ends lost 5 bases at V and 9 bases at J; junction bases unmatched: 13. CDR3 bases: TGTGCCAGCAGTCACCAACTAGCGGGAAACTTCGGTGAGCAGTTCTTC. Translation gives CASSHQLAGNFGEQFF.

The chain uses TRBV28 and TRBJ2-7, with D tentatively TRBD2 (7 bases). This CDR3 spans 15 amino acids. V dropped 5 bases and J dropped 4 bases, with 18 bases sitting between them. From germline, CDR1 is MDHEN and CDR2 SYDVKM. In DNA form, the CDR3 reads TGTGCCAGCAGTGGGGGGGCGGGAGCGATTTACGAGCAGTACTTC. Its translation is CASSGGAGAIYEQYF.

This sequence joins TRBV15 and TRBJ2-1; 12 positions agree with TRBD1. The CDR3 consists of 16 residues. CDR1 LNHNV and CDR2 YYDKDF come from the germline V gene (reference sequence). V was clipped by 3 bases and J by 8 bases; unmatched bases: 8. CDR3 DNA: TGTGCCACCAGCAGGGGACCGGGACAGGGGGCGCATGAGCAGTTCTTC. Its protein product is CATSRGPGQGAHEQFF.

The chain has TRBV6-2 or TRBV6-3 and TRBJ1-5, with TRBD1 as a possible D gene (5 bases). The V end lost 1 base, the J end lost 2 bases, and 6 bases lay between the germline ends. The V gene's germline CDR1 is MNHEY and CDR2 SVGEGT. This CDR3 spans 14 amino acids. CDR3 in DNA: TGTGCCAGCAGTTACTGGGGGGGCAATCAGCCCCAGCATTTT. Amino acid sequence: CASSYWGGNQPQHF.

The genes are TRBV27 and TRBJ2-2, with unresolved D. V was trimmed by 2 bases and J by 4 bases, leaving 11 bases between them. Germline CDR1 is MNHEY and CDR2 is SMNVEV (reference sequence). The CDR3 extends over 15 amino acids. The CDR3 loop is CASSLMGRSTGELFF. In nucleotides, the CDR3 is TGTGCCAGCAGTTTAATGGGCAGGTCCACCGGGGAGCTGTTTTTT.

The rearrangement uses TRBV15 and TRBJ2-7, with 8 bases fitting TRBD1. V was clipped by 3 bases and J by 0 bases; unmatched bases: 4. The CDR3 consists of 15 residues. Germline CDR1 LNHNV, CDR2 YYDKDF (reference sequence). Here the CDR3 reads CATSRDQGASYEQYF. The CDR3 DNA reads TGTGCCACCAGCAGGGATCAGGGGGCCTCCTACGAGCAGTACTTC. The whole variable domain, filled in from reference TRBV15 and TRBJ2-7, reads DAMVIQNPRYQVTQFGKPVTLSCSQTLNHNVMYWYQQKSSQAPKLLFHYYDKDFNNEADTPDNFQSRRPNTSFCFLDIRSPGLGDTAMYLCATSRDQGASYEQYFGPGTRLTVT.

This chain joins TRBV5-8 and TRBJ1-5; D perhaps matches TRBD1 (6 bases). CDR3 length equals 15 residues. In germline, CDR1 is SGHTS, CDR2 YDEGEE. Trimming removed 3 bases from V and 0 bases from J, with 10 bases in between. The CDR3 sequence: CASSSDSFSNQPQHF. The CDR3 DNA follows: TGTGCCAGCAGCTCGGACAGCTTTAGCAATCAGCCCCAGCATTTT. Full variable domain (outside the CDR3, taken from reference TRBV5-8 and TRBJ1-5): EAGVTQSPTHLIKTRGQQATLRCSPISGHTSVYWYQQALGLGLQFLLWYDEGEERNRGNFPPRFSGRQFPNYSSELNVNALELEDSALYLCASSSDSFSNQPQHFGDGTRLSIL.

The chain's CDR3 is CASSLSKGYTF. In DNA, the CDR3 is TGTGCCAGCAGCCTCTCCAAGGGCTACACCTTC. J is TRBJ1-2 and V is TRBV7-3; D unclear. Germline-derived CDR1 and CDR2 are SGHTA and FQGTGA. V was trimmed by 5 bases and J by 8 bases, leaving 9 bases between them. This CDR3 has 11 amino acids.

The chain carries TRBV19 and TRBJ2-3; tentatively, D is TRBD2 (7 bases). From germline, CDR1 is LNHDA and CDR2 SQIVND (reference sequence). The V and J ends lost 10 bases and 4 bases respectively, with 15 bases between them. The CDR3 is 13 residues long. CDR3 nucleotide sequence: TGTGCCACCCGGGGGGCAGGACCAGATACGCAGTATTTT. Translating it yields CATRGAGPDTQYF. The whole variable domain, filled in from reference TRBV19 and TRBJ2-3, reads DGGITQSPKYLFRKEGQNVTLSCEQNLNHDAMYWYRQDPGQGLRLIYYSQIVNDFQKGDIAEGYSVSREKKESFPLTVTSAQKNPTAFYLCATRGAGPDTQYFGPGTRLTVL.

The gene calls are TRBV12-5 and TRBJ1-1; D might be TRBD1 (5 bases). The length of the CDR3 is 14 residues. V shed 2 bases and J shed 5 bases, with 12 bases lying between them. CDR1 is LGHNT, CDR2 FRNRAP, per germline. The CDR3 loop is CASGLNSRGTEAFF. The CDR3 DNA reads as TGTGCTAGTGGTTTGAACTCGAGGGGAACTGAAGCTTTCTTT.

The V and J genes are TRBV7-2 and TRBJ2-7; no clear D. The CDR3 is 12 residues long. The ends were cut back, 5 bases at V and 1 base at J, with 6 bases in the middle. Germline V CDR1 and CDR2: SGHTA, FQGNSA. The CDR3 region is CASSGNSYEQYF. The CDR3 DNA follows: TGTGCCAGCAGCGGCAATTCCTACGAGCAGTACTTC.

The chain has TRBV28 and TRBJ1-1, with 7 nucleotides matching TRBD1. Germline trimming cut 8 bases from V and 6 bases from J; bases unmatched to any gene: 12. Germline loops: CDR1 MDHEN, CDR2 SYDVKM. The CDR3 is 14 amino acids. Here the CDR3 DNA reads TGTGCCAGCGGTCAATACCAGGGGGTCGCTGAAGCTTTCTTT. Amino acids: CASGQYQGVAEAFF.

The chain links TRBV6-6 to TRBJ1-2; a weak D match, TRBD1 (6 bases). The germline V gene encodes CDR1 MNHNY and CDR2 SVGAGI (reference sequence). V was shortened by 4 bases and J by 8 bases, with 11 bases between the two germline ends. The CDR3 runs to 12 residues. CDR3 in DNA: TGTGCCAGCAGTTCTTACAGGGACGGCTACACCTTC. Translation: CASSSYRDGYTF.

V gene TRBV5-4 combines with J gene TRBJ2-7; D call uncertain. V was clipped by 0 bases and J by 7 bases, with 11 bases between them. From germline, CDR1 is SGHNT and CDR2 YYREEE (reference sequence). The CDR3 spans 13 residues. The DNA of the CDR3 is TGTGCCAGCAGCTTGGATCAGCTCGGGGAGCAGTACTTC. It yields the protein CASSLDQLGEQYF.

The chain has TRBV6-5 and TRBJ2-6; D possibly corresponds to TRBD2 (5 bases). The CDR3 runs to 15 residues. Trimming left V 5 bases short and J 0 bases short, with 8 bases between. Germline V gene sequence: CDR1 MNHEY, CDR2 SVGAGI. The CDR3 nucleotides are TGTGCCAGCAGTATAACTAGCTCTGGGGCCAACGTCCTGACTTTC. This sequence encodes CASSITSSGANVLTF.

Only one count was recorded for this clone. V gene TRBV27 combines with J gene TRBJ1-6; a weak D match, TRBD1 (6 bases). CDR1 MNHEY and CDR2 SMNVEV come from the germline V gene (reference sequence). Trimming took off 6 bases at V and 0 bases at J, with 18 bases between the two ends. The CDR3 spans 18 residues. The CDR3 sequence: CASSYVGTTSSYNSPLHF. The CDR3 region has the DNA TGTGCCAGCAGCTATGTGGGGACAACTAGCTCCTATAATTCACCCCTCCACTTT.

The chain couples TRBV12-3 or TRBV12-4 to TRBJ2-7, with 7 bases aligning to TRBD1. The junction had 3 bases not matched to a gene; V was cut back by 6 bases and J by 4 bases. The CDR3 is made up of 12 amino acids. The CDR3 reads CASSPDRYEQYF. For the CDR3, the DNA is TGTGCCAGCAGCCCGGACAGGTACGAGCAGTACTTC.

The chain recombines TRBV7-2 with TRBJ2-1, with D maybe TRBD2 (5 bases). V was clipped by 5 bases and J by 10 bases, with 12 bases between them. Per germline, CDR1 SGHTA and CDR2 FQGNSA. The CDR3 runs 12 residues. The DNA of the CDR3 is TGTGCCAGCAGCCTTCGCCCGGGGGAGCAGTTCTTC. Protein product: CASSLRPGEQFF.